These T cell receptor beta chains were read from a single sample in a study of blood T cell repertoires in COVID-19. Clones were read by immunoSEQ multiplex PCR, and TCRdb kept only the in-frame ones, dropping some. This table has more than 95,000 clones, 85% appearing once. The sample consisted of peripheral blood. These receptors originate from a man older than 75 with active or convalescent COVID-19. CDR3s include the opening cysteine and the closing phenylalanine or tryptophan. The D gene is left open where the match is weak. Clone size is given for some rows only: seen once, a few or many times, or a class if the clone is expanded.

TRBJ1-6 | TRBD1 | TRBV5-6 | - | CASSPNTDRGAYNSPLHF | TGTGCCAGCAGCCCGAATACCGACAGGGGGGCCTATAATTCACCCCTCCACTTT
TRBJ2-1 | TRBD2 | TRBV5-1 | - | CASSLELAGVSEQFF | TGCGCCAGCAGCTTGGAGCTAGCGGGCGTTTCGGAGCAGTTCTTC
TRBJ2-2 | TRBD1 | TRBV23-1 | once | CASSQRGQGTGELFF | TGCGCCAGCAGTCAACGGGGACAGGGGACCGGGGAGCTGTTTTTT
TRBJ2-7 | TRBD1 | TRBV18 | - | CASSSSDRRQGAPQSTYEQYF | TGTGCCAGCTCATCAAGCGATCGTCGACAGGGCGCACCTCAAAGTACCTACGAGCAGTACTTC
TRBJ2-3 | - | TRBV7-6 | - | CASSSSAPGADTQYF | TGTGCCAGCAGCTCCAGTGCTCCGGGGGCAGATACGCAGTATTTT
TRBJ2-3 | - | TRBV7-2 | - | CASSTGTRGGDTQYF | TGTGCCAGCAGCACCGGGACTAGAGGGGGCGATACGCAGTATTTT
TRBJ1-6 | TRBD1 | TRBV30 | - | CALTGKYNSPLHF | TGTGCCTTGACAGGGAAATATAATTCACCCCTCCACTTT
TRBJ1-2 | - | TRBV5-4 | - | CASSLGLPGAGGGYTF | TGTGCCAGCAGCTTGGGTCTACCCGGGGCAGGAGGGGGCTACACCTTC
TRBJ2-3 | TRBD2 | TRBV5-1 | once | CASSPPIAGGPSDTQYF | TGCGCCAGCAGCCCGCCTATAGCGGGAGGGCCCTCAGATACGCAGTATTTT
TRBJ2-2 | - | TRBV3-1/TRBV3-2 | - | CASSQGGRDTGELFF | TGTGCCAGCAGCCAAGGTGGGAGAGACACCGGGGAGCTGTTTTTT
TRBJ1-2 | - | TRBV5-4 | - | CASSPDRSYGYTF | TGTGCCAGCAGCCCGGACAGATCCTATGGCTACACCTTC
TRBJ2-4 | TRBD1 | TRBV19 | - | CASSPDRVANIQYF | TGTGCCAGTAGCCCGGACAGGGTCGCAAACATTCAGTACTTC
TRBJ2-1 | TRBD2 | TRBV4-2 | - | CASSQDRLAGGNEQFF | TGTGCCAGCAGCCAAGACAGACTAGCGGGGGGCAATGAGCAGTTCTTC
TRBJ2-3 | - | TRBV24-1 | - | CATSDPGQTFTDTQYF | TGTGCCACCAGTGATCCGGGACAAACTTTCACAGATACGCAGTATTTT
TRBJ1-1 | - | TRBV5-1 | once | CASSPAPLGDQNTEAFF | TGCGCCAGCAGCCCTGCTCCTCTGGGAGACCAAAACACTGAAGCTTTCTTT
TRBJ2-5 | TRBD1 | TRBV25-1 | - | CASSVAGQGETQYF | TGTGCCAGCAGCGTCGCCGGACAGGGTGAGACCCAGTACTTC
TRBJ1-4 | - | TRBV12-3/TRBV12-4 | once | CASSLREKLFF | TGTGCCAGCAGCCTGAGGGAAAAACTGTTTTTT
TRBJ2-5 | TRBD2 | TRBV19 | - | CATSGAYQETQYF | TGTGCGACTAGCGGGGCATACCAAGAGACCCAGTACTTC
TRBJ1-2 | - | TRBV7-3 | few | CASSVDSRTYGYTF | TGTGCCAGCAGCGTGGACAGTCGGACCTATGGCTACACCTTC
TRBJ2-5 | TRBD2 | TRBV2 | - | CASGTSGGTYRETQYF | TGTGCCAGCGGGACTAGCGGGGGCACATATCGAGAGACCCAGTACTTC
TRBJ1-1 | - | TRBV29-1 | many | CSVDPTGVNTEAFF | TGCAGCGTTGATCCCACAGGCGTGAACACTGAAGCTTTCTTT
TRBJ1-6 | - | TRBV7-2 | - | CASSAVPETSPLHF | TGTGCCAGCAGCGCGGTCCCGGAGACTTCACCCCTCCACTTT
TRBJ2-5 | - | TRBV5-6 | once | CASSSRDLRGETQYF | TGTGCCAGCAGCTCCCGTGATTTGCGGGGAGAGACCCAGTACTTC
TRBJ2-7 | - | TRBV10-3 | - | CAISEDSIGEQYF | TGTGCCATCAGTGAGGACTCGATCGGCGAGCAGTACTTC
TRBJ2-5 | TRBD2 | TRBV5-1 | - | CASSSKRDQRETQYF | TGCGCCAGCAGCTCAAAGCGGGACCAACGGGAGACCCAGTACTTC
TRBJ1-6 | - | TRBV27 | - | CASKTGQHWSSPLHF | TGTGCCAGCAAAACCGGACAACACTGGAGTTCACCCCTCCACTTT
TRBJ2-1 | - | TRBV7-2 | - | CASSLEAGGHGQFF | TGTGCCAGCAGCTTAGAGGCAGGCGGGCACGGGCAGTTCTTC
TRBJ2-7 | - | TRBV5-6 | - | CASSLFGSQGEQYF | TGTGCCAGCAGCCTCTTCGGGAGTCAAGGGGAGCAGTACTTC
TRBJ1-2 | - | TRBV5-6 | - | CASSFGRGVSGYTF | TGTGCCAGCAGCTTCGGGAGGGGAGTCAGTGGCTACACCTTC
TRBJ2-2 | TRBD2 | TRBV5-1 | once | CASSLGLAVADTGELFF | TGCGCCAGCAGCTTAGGGCTAGCGGTAGCTGACACCGGGGAGCTGTTTTTT
TRBJ1-5 | - | TRBV3-1/TRBV3-2 | - | CASSQDIRGPQHF | TGTGCCAGCAGCCAAGACATCCGGGGGCCCCAGCATTTT
TRBJ1-3 | - | TRBV15 | - | CATSRDRGTGNTIYF | TGTGCCACCAGCAGAGATAGAGGGACTGGAAACACCATATATTTT
TRBJ2-5 | TRBD2 | TRBV11-2 | - | CASSLARTSEETQYF | TGTGCCAGCAGCTTAGCAAGGACTAGCGAAGAGACCCAGTACTTC
TRBJ2-1 | TRBD2 | TRBV4-3 | - | CASSQTGTTSLDEQFF | TGCGCCAGCAGCCAGACCGGGACTACCTCCCTCGATGAGCAGTTCTTC